This TCR beta chain was captured by sequencing in a study of T cells after yellow fever vaccination. The study's findings and limits: FACS-sorted repertoires could harbor abundant contaminating bulk-population clonotypes. Weaker overall was a secondary response that nonetheless peaked faster, on day 5 versus 15. Among primary-vaccination clones, most reappeared after the booster, at roughly 95% for CD4 and 88% for CD8.

TCRdb analysed the 5' RACE reads with MiXCR anew, one entry per CDR3 protein. The repertoire has 310,000 or so distinct CDR3 sequences, 6.5% to 8.5% of them found once; the top ten carry roughly a sixth. V was clipped by 5 bases and J by 4 bases; unmatched bases: 7. The germline V gene has CDR1 SGHVS and CDR2 FNYEAQ. The CDR3 loop spans 15 amino acids. Turning to this clonotype: Antigen: not known.

Sequences were derived from PBMCs, sampled roughly 46 days after the first yellow fever vaccination. The source is a man between 18 and 29 years old who received the YFV17D yellow fever vaccine. The chain combines TRBV7-6 with TRBJ2-2; 7 nucleotides match TRBD1. CDR3 amino acids: CASSPGTAGTGELFF. The CDR3 region has the DNA TGTGCCAGCAGCCCTGGGACAGCAGGCACCGGGGAGCTGTTTTTT.